These 15 T cell receptor beta chains came from one sample sequenced in a study of control samples from healthy donors and cancer patients. Data came from immunoSEQ multiplex PCR; TCRdb stores just in-frame clones and leaves some out. Counted here are about 170,000 clones, around 94% occurring once; the ten biggest clones make up 1.3% to 1.5%. The sample taken for sequencing was blood. The receptors stem from a woman aged 18 to 35 in good health.

This chain uses TRBV5-6 with TRBJ2-2; the D gene is possibly TRBD1 (7 bases). This CDR3 is 13 amino acids long. V lost 1 base and J lost 9, with 10 bases in between. The germline gives CDR1 SGHDT, CDR2 YYEEEE. For the CDR3, the DNA is TGTGCCAGCAGCTTGCAGGGGGGCCGGGAGCTGTTTTTT. Residues: CASSLQGGRELFF.

This chain uses TRBV28 with TRBJ1-5; possibly TRBD1 for D (5 bases). CDR1 and CDR2 from the germline V gene are MDHEN and SYDVKM. Trimming took off 5 bases at V and 5 bases at J, with 13 bases between the two ends. The CDR3 has 14 amino acids. The CDR3 DNA sequence: TGTGCCAGCAGTCTCAGGACACGGGATCAGCCCCAGCATTTT. Its translation: CASSLRTRDQPQHF.

This chain joins TRBV12-3 or TRBV12-4 and TRBJ2-2, with D uncertain. The CDR3 contains 11 residues. Trimming took off 4 bases at V and 7 bases at J, with 4 bases between the two ends. This CDR3 is CASSSGGELFF. The CDR3 DNA reads TGTGCCAGCAGTTCTGGCGGGGAGCTGTTTTTT.

As DNA, the CDR3 is TGTGCCAGCAGTGAACTGGGTCAGAGCTCCTACAATGAGCAGTTCTTC. It translates to CASSELGQSSYNEQFF. The chain couples TRBV25-1 to TRBJ2-1; D call uncertain. The CDR3 is 16 amino acids. Per the germline V gene, CDR1 is MGHDK and CDR2 is SYGVNS. V lost 2 bases, J lost 0 bases, and 11 bases lay in between. The whole variable domain, remainder taken from reference TRBV25-1 and TRBJ2-1, is EADIYQTPRYLVIGTGKKITLECSQTMGHDKMYWYQQDPGMELHLIHYSYGVNSTEKGDLSSESTVSRIRTEHFPLTLESARPSHTSQYLCASSELGQSSYNEQFFGPGTRLTVL.

This clone was seen just once. This chain uses TRBV24-1 with TRBJ1-5; D gene uncertain. V dropped 7 bases and J dropped 4 bases, with 7 bases sitting between them. Germline loops: CDR1 KGHDR, CDR2 SFDVKD. This CDR3 has 12 amino acids. CDR3 DNA: TGTGCCACCAGCTTACCTAATCAGCCCCAGCATTTT. This codes for CATSLPNQPQHF.

The chain uses TRBV9 and TRBJ1-4; D ambiguous. Trimming shortened V by 4 bases and J by 8 bases, and 15 bases separated the two germline ends. From germline, CDR1 is SGDLS and CDR2 YYNGEE. This CDR3 is 14 amino acids long. The CDR3 DNA reads as TGTGCCAGCAGCATAGGACTCCTGGGGGAAAAACTGTTTTTT. This sequence encodes CASSIGLLGEKLFF.

The chain employs TRBV6-2 or TRBV6-3 and TRBJ2-1; D might be TRBD2 (6 bases). Trimming removed 5 bases at V and 2 bases at J, with 13 bases between. Germline V lookup: CDR1 MNHEY, CDR2 SVGEGT. The CDR3 is 15 amino acids. The CDR3: CASSGGSLPYNEQFF. The CDR3 region has the DNA TGTGCCAGCAGTGGAGGGTCCCTTCCCTACAATGAGCAGTTCTTC.

The J gene is TRBJ1-4, the V gene TRBV11-3; the match to TRBD1 covers 7 bases. V dropped 5 bases and J dropped 5; count of bases not matched to a gene: 5. The germline CDR1 and CDR2 sequences are SGHNT and YENEEA. The CDR3 is 14 residues long. The CDR3: CASSRDRVNEKLFF. CDR3 DNA: TGTGCCAGCAGCCGAGACAGGGTAAATGAAAAACTGTTTTTT.

The genes are TRBV10-3 and TRBJ1-5; TRBD1 matches at 7 bases. The CDR3 is 17 amino acids. J lost 7 bases, V lost 0 bases, and 12 bases had no gene match. Germline CDR1 is ENHRY and CDR2 is SYGVKD. CDR3 nucleotides: TGTGCCATCAGTGAGTCGACAGGGATGGGTAGCGGACAGCCCCAGCATTTT. Amino acid sequence: CAISESTGMGSGQPQHF.

This clone was observed once. This sequence joins TRBV27 and TRBJ2-2, with 7 bases matching TRBD1. CDR1 is MNHEY and CDR2 is SMNVEV in the germline V gene (reference sequence). The CDR3 is made up of 17 amino acids. With V trimmed by 3 bases and J by 4 bases, 11 bases remained unmatched. The CDR3 region has the DNA TGTGCCAGCAGTTTCAACTACAGGGGAGAGGGCACCGGGGAGCTGTTTTTT. Translated, it gives CASSFNYRGEGTGELFF.

The chain joins TRBV11-2 to TRBJ2-5; no reliable D call. This CDR3 comprises 14 residues. Germline V gene data show CDR1 as SGHAT and CDR2 as FQNNGV. V was clipped by 2 bases and J by 5 bases, with 12 bases between them. The CDR3 region is CASSLPLWVETQYF. CDR3 sequence (DNA): TGTGCCAGCAGCTTACCGCTGTGGGTTGAGACCCAGTACTTC.

The chain couples TRBV5-1 to TRBJ2-7; TRBD2 agrees at 12 bases. V shed 3 bases, J shed 0 bases, and the junction held 10 bases outside the gene matches. There are 18 residues in the CDR3. Germline CDR1 is SGHRS and CDR2 is YFSETQ. In nucleotides, the CDR3 is TGCGCCAGCAGCTGGGAGCCGGGACTAGCGGGCCCCTCCTACGAGCAGTACTTC. As protein: CASSWEPGLAGPSYEQYF.

V and J are TRBV7-8 and TRBJ1-2; perhaps TRBD1 as D (6 bases). Germline values: CDR1 SGHVS, CDR2 FQNEAQ. This CDR3 has 13 amino acids. V lost 4 bases to trimming and J lost 8 bases, with 14 bases between them. The CDR3 DNA follows: TGTGCCAGCAGCTCCTCAGGGGTTCTCGGCTACACCTTC. Protein: CASSSSGVLGYTF.

The V gene is TRBV18, the J gene TRBJ1-4; the match to TRBD1 covers 7 bases. Germline V gives CDR1 KGHSH, CDR2 LQKENI. This CDR3 has 15 residues. V shed 3 bases, J shed 6 bases, and the junction held 7 bases outside the gene matches. CDR3 nucleotides: TGTGCCAGCTCACCCGACAGGGTTAGTGATGAAAAACTGTTTTTT. It encodes CASSPDRVSDEKLFF.

V gene TRBV5-8 combines with J gene TRBJ1-2; D is undetermined. The V gene lost 0 bases and the J gene lost 7 bases, with 7 bases spanning the gap. Germline lookup yields CDR1 SGHTS and CDR2 YDEGEE. This CDR3 spans 12 amino acids. The chain's CDR3 is CASSLGRSGYTF. The CDR3 region has the DNA TGTGCCAGCAGCTTGGGTCGTAGTGGCTACACCTTC.